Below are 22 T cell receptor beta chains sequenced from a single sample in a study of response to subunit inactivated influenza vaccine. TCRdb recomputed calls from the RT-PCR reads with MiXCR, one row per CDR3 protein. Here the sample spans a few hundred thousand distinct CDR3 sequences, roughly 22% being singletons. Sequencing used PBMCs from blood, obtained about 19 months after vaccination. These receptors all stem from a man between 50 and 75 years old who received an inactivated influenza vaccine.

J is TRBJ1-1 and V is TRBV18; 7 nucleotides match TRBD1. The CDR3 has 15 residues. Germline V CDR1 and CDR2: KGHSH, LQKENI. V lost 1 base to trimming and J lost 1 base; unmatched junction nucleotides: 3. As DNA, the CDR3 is TGTGCCAGCTCACCACTTCGGACAGGGAACACTGAAGCTTTCTTT. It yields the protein CASSPLRTGNTEAFF.

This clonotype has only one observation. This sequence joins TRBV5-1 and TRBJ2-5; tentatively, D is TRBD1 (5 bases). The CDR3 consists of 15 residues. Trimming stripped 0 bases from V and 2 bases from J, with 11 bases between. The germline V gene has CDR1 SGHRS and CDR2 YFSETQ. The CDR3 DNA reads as TGCGCCAGCAGCTTGGCGACAGACCGACAAGAGACCCAGTACTTC. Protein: CASSLATDRQETQYF.

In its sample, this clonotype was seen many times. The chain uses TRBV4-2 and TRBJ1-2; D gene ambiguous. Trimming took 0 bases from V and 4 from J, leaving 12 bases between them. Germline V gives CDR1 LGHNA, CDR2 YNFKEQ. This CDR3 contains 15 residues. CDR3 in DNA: TGTGCCAGCAGCCAAGATCTTACGGGTTTCTATGGCTACACCTTC. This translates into CASSQDLTGFYGYTF.

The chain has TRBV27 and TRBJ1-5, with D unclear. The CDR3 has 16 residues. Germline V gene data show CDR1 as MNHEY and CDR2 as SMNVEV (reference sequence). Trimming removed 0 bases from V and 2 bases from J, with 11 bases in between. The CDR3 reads CASSLSGVIGNQPQHF. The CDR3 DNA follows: TGTGCCAGCAGTTTATCCGGGGTGATTGGCAATCAGCCCCAGCATTTT.

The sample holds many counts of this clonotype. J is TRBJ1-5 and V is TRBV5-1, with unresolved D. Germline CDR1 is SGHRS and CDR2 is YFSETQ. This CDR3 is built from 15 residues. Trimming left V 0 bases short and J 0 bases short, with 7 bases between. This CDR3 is CASSLDGDSNQPQHF. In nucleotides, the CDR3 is TGCGCCAGCAGCTTGGATGGGGATAGCAATCAGCCCCAGCATTTT.

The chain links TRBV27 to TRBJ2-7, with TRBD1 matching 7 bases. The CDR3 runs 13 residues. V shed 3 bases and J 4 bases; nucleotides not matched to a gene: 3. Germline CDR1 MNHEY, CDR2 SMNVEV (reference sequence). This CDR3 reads CASSLRGHYEQYF. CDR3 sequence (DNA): TGTGCCAGCAGTTTGAGGGGGCATTACGAGCAGTACTTC.

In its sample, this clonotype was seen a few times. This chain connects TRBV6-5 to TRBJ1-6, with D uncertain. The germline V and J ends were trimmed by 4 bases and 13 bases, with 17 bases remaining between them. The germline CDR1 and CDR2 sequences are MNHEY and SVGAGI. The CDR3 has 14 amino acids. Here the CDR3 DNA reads TGTGCCAGCAGTTTACGGGCAGAAGGTACGCCCCTCCACTTT. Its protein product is CASSLRAEGTPLHF.

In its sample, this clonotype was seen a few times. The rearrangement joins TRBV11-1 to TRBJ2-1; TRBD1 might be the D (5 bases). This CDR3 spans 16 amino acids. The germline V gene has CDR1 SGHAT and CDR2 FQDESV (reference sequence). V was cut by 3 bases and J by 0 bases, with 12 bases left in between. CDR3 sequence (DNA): TGTGCCAGCAGCTTGGGGCAACGGAGCTCCTACAATGAGCAGTTCTTC. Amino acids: CASSLGQRSSYNEQFF.

The CDR3 region has the DNA TGTGCCAGCAGCCCACTTAGCGGGGGGGCCGCCGGGGAGCTGTTTTTT. Its protein is CASSPLSGGAAGELFF. The V call is TRBV4-2, the J call TRBJ2-2, with TRBD2 matching 11 bases. The CDR3 contains 16 residues. With 4 bases clipped from V and 6 bases from J, the junction kept 7 bases outside the gene matches. The germline CDR1 and CDR2 sequences are LGHNA and YNFKEQ.

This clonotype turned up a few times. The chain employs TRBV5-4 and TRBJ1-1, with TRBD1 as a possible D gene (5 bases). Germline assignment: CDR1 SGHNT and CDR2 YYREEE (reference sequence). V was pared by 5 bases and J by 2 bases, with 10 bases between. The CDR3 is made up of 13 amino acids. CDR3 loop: CASRPDINTEAFF. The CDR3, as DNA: TGTGCCAGCAGGCCGGACATAAACACTGAAGCTTTCTTT.

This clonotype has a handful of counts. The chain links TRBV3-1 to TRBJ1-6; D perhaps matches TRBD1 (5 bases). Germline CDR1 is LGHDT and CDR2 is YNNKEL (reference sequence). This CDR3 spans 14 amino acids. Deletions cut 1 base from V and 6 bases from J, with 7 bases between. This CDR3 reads CASSQGQSNSPLHF. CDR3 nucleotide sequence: TGTGCCAGCAGCCAAGGACAGAGTAATTCACCCCTCCACTTT.

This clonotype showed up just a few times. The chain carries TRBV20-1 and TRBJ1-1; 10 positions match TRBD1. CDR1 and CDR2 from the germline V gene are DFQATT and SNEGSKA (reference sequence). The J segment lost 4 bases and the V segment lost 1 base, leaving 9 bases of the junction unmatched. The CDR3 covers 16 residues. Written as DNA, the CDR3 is TGCAGTGCTAGAGTCAGAGAGGACAGGGGGTTCACTGAAGCTTTCTTT. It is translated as CSARVREDRGFTEAFF.

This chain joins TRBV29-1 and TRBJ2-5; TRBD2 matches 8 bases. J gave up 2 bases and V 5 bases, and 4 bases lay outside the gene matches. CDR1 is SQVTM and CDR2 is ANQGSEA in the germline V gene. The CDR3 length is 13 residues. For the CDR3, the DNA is TGCAGCGTTTTAGCGGGAAGACAAGAGACCCAGTACTTC. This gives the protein CSVLAGRQETQYF. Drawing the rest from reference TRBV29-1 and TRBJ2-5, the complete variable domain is SAVISQKPSRDICQRGTSLTIQCQVDSQVTMMFWYRQQPGQSLTLIATANQGSEATYESGFVIDKFPISRPNLTFSTLTVSNMSPEDSSIYLCSVLAGRQETQYFGPGTRLLVL.

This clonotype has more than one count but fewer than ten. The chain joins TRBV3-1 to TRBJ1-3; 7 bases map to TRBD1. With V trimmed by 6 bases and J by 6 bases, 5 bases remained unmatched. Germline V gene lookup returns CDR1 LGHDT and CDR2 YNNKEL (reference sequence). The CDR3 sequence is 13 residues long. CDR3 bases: TGTGCCAGCAGTAGACAGGGCGAAAACACCATATATTTT. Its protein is CASSRQGENTIYF.

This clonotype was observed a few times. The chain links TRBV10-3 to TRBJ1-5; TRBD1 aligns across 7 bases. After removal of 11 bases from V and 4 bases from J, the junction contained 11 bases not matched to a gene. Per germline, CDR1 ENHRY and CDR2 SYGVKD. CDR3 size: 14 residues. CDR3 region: CASDAGTENQPQHF. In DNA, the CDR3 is TGTGCCTCAGACGCCGGGACAGAAAATCAGCCCCAGCATTTT.

CDR3 region: CASNRGASPEAFF. In DNA form, the CDR3 reads TGTGCCAGCAACCGCGGGGCCAGTCCCGAAGCTTTCTTT. The V call is TRBV12-3 or TRBV12-4, the J call TRBJ1-1, with a weak D call TRBD1 (5 bases). Trimming pared 7 bases from V and 8 bases from J, leaving 17 bases between. The CDR3 runs to 13 residues.

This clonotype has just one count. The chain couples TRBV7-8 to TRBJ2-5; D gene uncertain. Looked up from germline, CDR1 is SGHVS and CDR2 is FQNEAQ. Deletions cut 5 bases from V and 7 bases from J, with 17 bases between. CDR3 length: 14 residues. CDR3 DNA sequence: TGTGCCAGCAGCCCACACTGGACCGGCGTGACCCAGTACTTC. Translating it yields CASSPHWTGVTQYF.

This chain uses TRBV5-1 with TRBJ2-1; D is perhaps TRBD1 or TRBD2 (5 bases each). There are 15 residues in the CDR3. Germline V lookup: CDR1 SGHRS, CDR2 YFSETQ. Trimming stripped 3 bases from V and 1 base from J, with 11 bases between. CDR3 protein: CASSWDDPSYNEQFF. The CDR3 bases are TGCGCCAGCAGCTGGGACGACCCGTCCTACAATGAGCAGTTCTTC.

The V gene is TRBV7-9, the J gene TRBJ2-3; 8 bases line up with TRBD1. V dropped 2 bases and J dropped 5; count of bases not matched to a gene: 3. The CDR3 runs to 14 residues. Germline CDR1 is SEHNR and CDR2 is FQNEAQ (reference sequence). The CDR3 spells CASSLQGAEDTQYF. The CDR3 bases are TGTGCCAGCAGCTTACAGGGGGCTGAAGATACGCAGTATTTT.

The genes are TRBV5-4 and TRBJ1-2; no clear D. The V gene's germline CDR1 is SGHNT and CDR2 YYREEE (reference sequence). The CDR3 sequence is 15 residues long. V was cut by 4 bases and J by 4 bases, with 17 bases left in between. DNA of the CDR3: TGTGCCAGCAGCACAGCCCGCTACACCTTCTATGGCTACACCTTC. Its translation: CASSTARYTFYGYTF.

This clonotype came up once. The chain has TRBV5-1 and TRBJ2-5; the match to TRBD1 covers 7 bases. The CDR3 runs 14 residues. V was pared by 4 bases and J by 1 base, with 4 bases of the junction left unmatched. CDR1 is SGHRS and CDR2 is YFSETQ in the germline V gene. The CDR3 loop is CASSTRQGQETQYF. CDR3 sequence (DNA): TGCGCCAGCAGCACCAGACAGGGCCAAGAGACCCAGTACTTC.

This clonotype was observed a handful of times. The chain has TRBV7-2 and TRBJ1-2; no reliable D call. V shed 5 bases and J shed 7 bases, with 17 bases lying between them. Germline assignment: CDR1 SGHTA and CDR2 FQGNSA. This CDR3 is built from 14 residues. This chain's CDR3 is CASSPFGSPGGYTF. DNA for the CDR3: TGTGCCAGCAGCCCGTTTGGATCCCCGGGTGGCTACACCTTC.